This TCR beta chain originates from a study of shared clonotypes between healthy human individuals. V was clipped by 4 bases and J by 1 base, with 13 bases between them. This CDR3 comprises 15 residues. Germline V CDR1 and CDR2: MDHEN, SYDVKM. The donors were adults (healthy and HIV-negative) with no recent acute infections or vaccinations. What was sequenced on ten immunoSEQ deep assay plates was unsorted PBMC DNA. Clones were sequenced by immunoSEQ multiplex PCR, and TCRdb holds only the in-frame ones, with some missing. The sample lists some 530,000 clones, more than 65% occurring once. This TCR came from a woman between 40 and 55 years old in good health. Some clones in this sample may be carry-over from other donors' samples. Sequencing was carried out using PBMCs. This chain links TRBV28 with TRBJ1-1; D is unresolved. CDR3 in amino acids: CASSSPAVGNTEAFF. As DNA, the CDR3 is TGTGCCAGCAGTTCACCGGCCGTAGGGAACACTGAAGCTTTCTTT. Using reference TRBV28 and TRBJ1-1 for the parts outside the CDR3, the full variable domain is DVKVTQSSRYLVKRTGEKVFLECVQDMDHENMFWYRQDPGLGLRLIYFSYDVKMKEKGDIPEGYSVSREKKERFSLILESASTNQTSMYLCASSSPAVGNTEAFFGQGTRLTVV.